The T cell receptor beta chain described here comes from a study of PD-1 blockade in classical Hodgkin lymphoma. Notes on the study in general: Newly diagnosed patients had baseline TCR diversity that was reportedly lower than that of healthy donors. Individuals initiating nivolumab under 1 year after ASCT were excluded.

The CDR3 totals 14 residues. Germline assignment: CDR1 ENHRY and CDR2 SYGVKD. Trimming cost V 10 bases and J 3 bases, with 18 bases left between them. With no exception, relapse followed autologous stem cell transplantation in all patients, and brentuximab vedotin exposure varied. The protocol was immunoSEQ multiplex PCR, while the TCRdb copy is restricted to in-frame clones and leaves out a portion. The sample lists under 30,000 clones, over 60% occurring once. This clone has just a few counts. The antigen remains unidentified. The sample here was peripheral blood mononuclear cells (PBMCs), taken at baseline. The TCR originated in a human donor with classical Hodgkin lymphoma. This chain links TRBV10-3 with TRBJ2-5; no reliable D call. The CDR3 region has the DNA TGTGCCACCTCCACGGACGCAAGGGAAGAGACCCAGTACTTC. This sequence encodes CATSTDAREETQYF.